The 27 T cell receptor beta chains listed next were all sequenced from one sample in a study of shared T cell receptors in the human thymus. Assay used: immunoSEQ multiplex PCR; TCRdb lists only in-frame clones, some missing. This table holds under 700,000 clones, around 82% found once. This same sample was also part of a study on human thymus T cells.

Sequencing was performed on thymocytes. Source of these receptors: a boy less than two years old with a congenital heart defect.

The V call is TRBV4-3, the J call TRBJ2-7; 7 bases are shared with TRBD2. Unmatched junction bases numbered 7, after V lost 1 base and J lost 4 bases. Per the germline V gene, CDR1 is LGHNA and CDR2 is YSLEER. The CDR3 consists of 15 residues. The chain's CDR3 is CASSQVIGAGYEQYF. In nucleotides, the CDR3 is TGCGCCAGCAGCCAAGTTATCGGAGCGGGATACGAGCAGTACTTC.

The gene calls are TRBV14 and TRBJ2-2; possible D gene TRBD2, 6 bases. Germline CDR1 and CDR2: SGHDN and FVKESK. The CDR3 is 16 amino acids. V was pared by 0 bases and J by 4 bases, with 12 bases between. The CDR3 sequence: CASSQEVPGSTGELFF. In nucleotides, the CDR3 is TGTGCCAGCAGCCAAGAGGTTCCCGGGAGCACCGGGGAGCTGTTTTTT.

The V gene is TRBV6-5, the J gene TRBJ2-7; 8 bases fit TRBD2. Looked up from germline, CDR1 is MNHEY and CDR2 is SVGAGI. The CDR3 contains 14 residues. V was clipped by 7 bases and J by 2 bases; unmatched bases: 7. As DNA, the CDR3 is TGTGCCAGCAAAGGAGCGGGAGCGGCCTACGAGCAGTACTTC. It codes for CASKGAGAAYEQYF.

This clone was detected only a few times. The chain couples TRBV28 to TRBJ2-7, with 7 positions matching TRBD2. J lost 4 bases, V lost 10 bases, and 10 bases had no gene match. The CDR3 totals 13 residues. The germline gives CDR1 MDHEN, CDR2 SYDVKM. The CDR3 region is CATDGRGRYEQYF. In nucleotides, the CDR3 is TGTGCCACCGATGGGAGGGGAAGGTACGAGCAGTACTTC.

The chain carries TRBV14 and TRBJ2-7; D is uncertain. Germline loops: CDR1 SGHDN, CDR2 FVKESK. The CDR3 is 13 residues long. V was shortened by 2 bases and J by 6 bases, with 11 bases between the two germline ends. Here the CDR3 DNA reads TGTGCCAGCAGCCAATATGTCCTGGCCGAGCAGTACTTC. Amino acids: CASSQYVLAEQYF.

The chain joins TRBV7-6 to TRBJ1-5, with unresolved D. The CDR3 has 15 amino acids. CDR1 SGHVS and CDR2 FNYEAQ come from the germline V gene. Deletions cut 0 bases from V and 3 bases from J, with 9 bases between. CDR3 loop: CASSLAPVFNQPQHF. As DNA, the CDR3 is TGTGCCAGCAGCTTAGCTCCGGTTTTCAATCAGCCCCAGCATTTT.

This clone occurred once. The rearrangement joins TRBV27 to TRBJ2-1; D perhaps matches TRBD2 (6 bases). V dropped 2 bases and J dropped 0 bases, with 17 bases sitting between them. Germline values: CDR1 MNHEY, CDR2 SMNVEV (reference sequence). This CDR3 region has 18 residues. For the CDR3, the DNA is TGTGCCAGCAGTTTAGGCAGGAGGGGAAGTAGCTCCTACAATGAGCAGTTCTTC. This codes for CASSLGRRGSSSYNEQFF.

The genes are TRBV28 and TRBJ1-4; 7 bases are a match to TRBD1. From germline, CDR1 is MDHEN and CDR2 SYDVKM. The CDR3 contains 20 residues. With 8 bases clipped from V and 1 base from J, the junction kept 22 bases outside the gene matches. DNA for the CDR3: TGTGCCAGCGGAGGCCCGGCACAGGGGTCCAACCACCTAACTAATGAAAAACTGTTTTTT. Amino acids: CASGGPAQGSNHLTNEKLFF.

A word on this clone: One junction end does not reproduce the germline sequence, and a read error may be involved. The chain is built from TRBV2 and TRBJ2-3; TRBD2 might be the D (6 bases). Germline V gene sequence: CDR1 SNHLY, CDR2 FYNNEI. CDR3 length: 12 amino acids. Written as DNA, the CDR3 is TGTGCCAGCAGGGAAAGTCGGGACTGGACGTCTTTT. It encodes CASRESRDWTSF.

The chain links TRBV6-7 to TRBJ2-7; TRBD1 aligns across 7 bases. TRBV6-7 belongs to the ORF category, with a function that is uncertain. The length of the CDR3 is 15 residues. After removal of 2 bases from V and 3 bases from J, the junction contained 7 bases not matched to a gene. CDR3 protein: CASSYGDRAYYEQYF. As DNA, the CDR3 is TGTGCCAGCAGTTACGGGGACAGAGCTTACTACGAGCAGTACTTC.

V is TRBV25-1 and J is TRBJ2-3; TRBD1 is a possible D gene (5 bases). V gave up 7 bases and J gave up 0 bases, with 8 bases separating them. The CDR3 is 13 residues long. Germline CDR1 reads MGHDK; CDR2 reads SYGVNS. CDR3 sequence (DNA): TGTGCCAGCATAGGGGTAAGCACAGATACGCAGTATTTT. It specifies CASIGVSTDTQYF.

The genes are TRBV27 and TRBJ2-7, with 12 bases fitting TRBD2. CDR1 is MNHEY and CDR2 is SMNVEV in the germline V gene (reference sequence). After removal of 5 bases from V and 3 bases from J, the junction contained 5 bases not matched to a gene. The CDR3 is made up of 15 amino acids. The chain's CDR3 is CASSPRLAGDYEQYF. As DNA, the CDR3 is TGTGCCAGCAGTCCCCGACTAGCGGGAGACTACGAGCAGTACTTC.

The table lists this clone with a few counts. The chain links TRBV7-2 to TRBJ2-7, with 16 bases that match TRBD2. The CDR3 is made up of 16 amino acids. The trim removed 5 bases at V and 2 bases at J, leaving 3 bases unmatched. The germline V gene encodes CDR1 SGHTA and CDR2 FQGNSA. The CDR3 sequence is CASSPGLAGGTYEQYF. CDR3 in DNA: TGTGCCAGCAGCCCGGGACTAGCGGGAGGGACCTACGAGCAGTACTTC. Drawing the rest from reference TRBV7-2 and TRBJ2-7, the complete variable domain is GAGVSQSPSNKVTEKGKDVELRCDPISGHTALYWYRQSLGQGLEFLIYFQGNSAPDKSGLPSDRFSAERTGGSVSTLTIQRTQQEDSAVYLCASSPGLAGGTYEQYFGPGTRLTVT.

The V call is TRBV5-1, the J call TRBJ1-1, with 7 bases identical to TRBD1. CDR1 is SGHRS, CDR2 YFSETQ, per germline. V lost 4 bases and J lost 0; bases outside the gene matches: 9. This CDR3 has 16 amino acids. This chain's CDR3 is CASSPSTGNLNTEAFF. CDR3 in DNA: TGCGCCAGCAGCCCCTCGACAGGGAACCTGAACACTGAAGCTTTCTTT.

The genes are TRBV10-3 and TRBJ2-5, with TRBD1 as a possible D gene (6 bases). CDR1 is ENHRY, CDR2 SYGVKD, per germline. The V and J ends lost 10 bases and 1 base respectively, with 16 bases between them. The CDR3 has 14 residues. The CDR3 DNA reads as TGTGCCACCGAACAGGGATCCTTCCAAGAGACCCAGTACTTC. Translated, it gives CATEQGSFQETQYF.

V usage is TRBV28 and J usage is TRBJ2-5, with 8 bases that match TRBD1. Germline CDR1 and CDR2: MDHEN and SYDVKM. The V gene end was trimmed by 6 bases and the J gene end by 1 base; junction bases not matched to a gene: 16. The CDR3 covers 18 residues. The chain's CDR3 is CASSLMVRDRPSQETQYF. CDR3 DNA: TGTGCCAGCAGCCTAATGGTCCGGGACAGGCCCTCCCAAGAGACCCAGTACTTC.

The chain employs TRBV30 and TRBJ1-5; D uncertain. The CDR3 sequence is 14 residues long. Trimming removed 0 bases from V and 5 bases from J, with 11 bases in between. The germline CDR1 and CDR2 sequences are GTSNPN and SVGIG (reference sequence). CDR3 sequence reads: CAWSVWGGHQPQHF. The CDR3, as DNA: TGTGCCTGGAGTGTATGGGGAGGGCATCAGCCCCAGCATTTT.

V gene TRBV2 combines with J gene TRBJ2-7; 10 nucleotides match TRBD2. The CDR3 totals 13 residues. The ends lost 7 bases at V and 6 bases at J; junction bases unmatched: 6. The V gene's germline CDR1 is SNHLY and CDR2 FYNNEI. The CDR3 loop is CASTSGRAGEQYF. The CDR3 DNA sequence: TGTGCCAGCACCAGCGGGAGGGCAGGCGAGCAGTACTTC.

The chain couples TRBV6-6 to TRBJ1-2; D is unresolved. The CDR3 extends over 11 amino acids. The V gene lost 10 bases and the J gene lost 8 bases, with 14 bases spanning the gap. Germline values: CDR1 MNHNY, CDR2 SVGAGI (reference sequence). The CDR3 protein is CATLGTAGYTF. CDR3 nucleotides: TGTGCCACCCTGGGCACGGCGGGCTACACCTTC.

V and J are TRBV7-3 and TRBJ1-5; tentatively, D is TRBD1 (5 bases). Per germline, CDR1 SGHTA and CDR2 FQGTGA. The CDR3 spans 15 residues. V dropped 2 bases and J dropped 2 bases, with 10 bases sitting between them. CDR3 nucleotides: TGTGCCAGCAGCTTAGTCAGGGTCGGCAATCAGCCCCAGCATTTT. It is translated as CASSLVRVGNQPQHF.

The J gene is TRBJ2-5, the V gene TRBV7-3; the D is unclear. With 1 base removed from V and 5 bases from J, the gap between germline ends came to 14 bases. The CDR3 length is 15 residues. Per germline, CDR1 SGHTA and CDR2 FQGTGA. The CDR3 reads CASSLNPGTEETQYF. The CDR3 region has the DNA TGTGCCAGCAGCTTAAACCCCGGTACTGAGGAGACCCAGTACTTC.

The V gene is TRBV7-6, the J gene TRBJ2-3, with 11 bases that match TRBD2. V was clipped by 1 base and J by 2 bases; unmatched bases: 5. The CDR3 contains 17 residues. In germline, CDR1 is SGHVS, CDR2 FNYEAQ. CDR3 bases: TGTGCCAGCAGCTTAGGGCTAGCGGGAGGACCCACAGATACGCAGTATTTT. Protein sequence: CASSLGLAGGPTDTQYF.

The rearrangement uses TRBV9 and TRBJ2-6; maybe TRBD2 (6 bases). The germline V gene has CDR1 SGDLS and CDR2 YYNGEE. V lost 3 bases and J 4 bases, leaving 14 bases between the germline ends. The length of the CDR3 is 16 residues. The CDR3 protein is CASSAASGSGANVLTF. Written as DNA, the CDR3 is TGTGCCAGCAGCGCGGCGAGCGGGTCCGGGGCCAACGTCCTGACTTTC.

This clone has just one count. This sequence joins TRBV5-4 and TRBJ2-1; 9 bases match TRBD1. Germline lookup yields CDR1 SGHNT and CDR2 YYREEE (reference sequence). Trimming took 2 bases from V and 4 from J; bases not matched to a gene: 4. CDR3 length: 15 amino acids. The CDR3 DNA reads TGTGCCAGCAGCTTTGGACAGGGGCAATACAATGAGCAGTTCTTC. This codes for CASSFGQGQYNEQFF.

The chain links TRBV9 to TRBJ2-7; perhaps TRBD2 as D (6 bases). With 0 bases removed from V and 0 bases from J, the gap between germline ends came to 13 bases. The CDR3 has 16 amino acids. From germline, CDR1 is SGDLS and CDR2 YYNGEE. CDR3 loop: CASSVAGSGSSYEQYF. The CDR3 nucleotides read TGTGCCAGCAGCGTAGCTGGTAGCGGTAGCTCCTACGAGCAGTACTTC.

A few counts support this clone. This sequence joins TRBV12-2 and TRBJ1-3; TRBD1 was called by the table and not checked on the DNA. TRBV12-2 is marked as a pseudogene. The CDR3 covers 16 residues. The CDR3 is CASRLQVGAQGNTIYF. For the CDR3, the DNA is TGTGCAAGTCGCTTGCAGGTTGGGGCGCAAGGAAACACCATATATTTT.

This clone came up once. The gene calls are TRBV10-1 and TRBJ2-3; 10 bases are shared with TRBD2. V shed 9 bases, J shed 4 bases, and the junction held 1 base outside the gene matches. This CDR3 region has 12 residues. The V gene's germline CDR1 is WNHNN and CDR2 SYGVQD (reference sequence). The CDR3 here is CASSGRSDTQYF. CDR3 nucleotides: TGCGCCAGTAGCGGGAGGTCAGATACGCAGTATTTT.